This TCR beta chain originates from a study of naive CD8 T cells in extremely preterm neonates. Study-level points and caveats: CDR3 nucleotide sharing was 2.7% in preterm, about 0.4% term, around 0.03% children, around 0.0096% adults.

Libraries were prepared by immunoSEQ multiplex PCR; TCRdb keeps only in-frame clonotypes and omits some of them. The sample carries 4,500 to 6,000 clones, almost 98% recorded once. Regarding this clone: The antigen remains unidentified.

Cord blood came from elective full-term cesareans at about 35-41 weeks without labor or membrane rupture. Excluded: fetal demise, active maternal HSV, known maternal HIV. The germline V gene encodes CDR1 GTSNPN and CDR2 SVGIG (reference sequence). Trimming cost V 2 bases and J 5 bases; bases outside gene matches: 5. This CDR3 is built from 14 residues. This sequence was found in a newborn in good health. The chain combines TRBV30 with TRBJ2-1; TRBD1 agrees at 8 bases. Specimen: naive CD8+ T cells from cord blood. The CDR3 region is CAWSRGQGDNEQFF. CDR3 DNA sequence: TGTGCCTGGAGTCGCGGACAGGGAGACAATGAGCAGTTCTTC.